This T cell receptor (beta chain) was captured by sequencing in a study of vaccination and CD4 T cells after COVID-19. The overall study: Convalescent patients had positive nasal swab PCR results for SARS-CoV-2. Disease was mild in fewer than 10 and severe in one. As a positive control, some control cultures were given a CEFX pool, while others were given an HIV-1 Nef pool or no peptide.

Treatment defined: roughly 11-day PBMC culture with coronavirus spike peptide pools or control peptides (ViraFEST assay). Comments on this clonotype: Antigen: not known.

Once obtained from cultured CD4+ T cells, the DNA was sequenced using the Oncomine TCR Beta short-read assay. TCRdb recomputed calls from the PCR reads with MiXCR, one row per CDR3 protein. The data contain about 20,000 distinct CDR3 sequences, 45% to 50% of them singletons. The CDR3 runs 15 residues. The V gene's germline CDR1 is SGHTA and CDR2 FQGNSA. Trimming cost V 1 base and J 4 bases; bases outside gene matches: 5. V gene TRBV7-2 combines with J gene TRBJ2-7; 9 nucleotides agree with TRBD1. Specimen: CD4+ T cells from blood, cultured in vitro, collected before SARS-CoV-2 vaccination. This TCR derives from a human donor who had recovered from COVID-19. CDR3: CASSLVQGARYEQYF. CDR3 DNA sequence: TGTGCCAGCAGCTTAGTACAGGGGGCGCGGTACGAGCAGTACTTC.